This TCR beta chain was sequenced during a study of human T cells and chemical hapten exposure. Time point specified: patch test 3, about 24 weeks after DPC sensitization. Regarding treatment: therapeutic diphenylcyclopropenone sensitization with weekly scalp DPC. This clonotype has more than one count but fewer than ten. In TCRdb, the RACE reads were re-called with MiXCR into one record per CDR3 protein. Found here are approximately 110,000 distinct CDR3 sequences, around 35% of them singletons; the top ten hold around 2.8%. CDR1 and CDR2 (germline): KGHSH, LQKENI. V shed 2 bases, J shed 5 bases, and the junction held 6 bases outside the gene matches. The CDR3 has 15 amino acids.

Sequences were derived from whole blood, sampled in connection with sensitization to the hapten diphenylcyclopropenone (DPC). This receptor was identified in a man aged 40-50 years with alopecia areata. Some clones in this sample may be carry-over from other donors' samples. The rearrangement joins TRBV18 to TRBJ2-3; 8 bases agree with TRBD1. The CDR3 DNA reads TGTGCCAGCTCACCAACAGGGGGTGCCGGAGATACGCAGTATTTT. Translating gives CASSPTGGAGDTQYF.